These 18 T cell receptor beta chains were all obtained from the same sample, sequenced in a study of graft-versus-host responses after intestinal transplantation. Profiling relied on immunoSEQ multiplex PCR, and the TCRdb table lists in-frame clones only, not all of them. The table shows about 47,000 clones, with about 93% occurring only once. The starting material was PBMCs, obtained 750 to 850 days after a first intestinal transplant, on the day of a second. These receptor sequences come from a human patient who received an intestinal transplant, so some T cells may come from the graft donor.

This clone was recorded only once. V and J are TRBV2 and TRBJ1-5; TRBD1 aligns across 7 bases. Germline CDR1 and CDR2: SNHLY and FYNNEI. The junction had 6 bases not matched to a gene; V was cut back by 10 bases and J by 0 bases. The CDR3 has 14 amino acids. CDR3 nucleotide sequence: TGTGCCACCACAGGGGATTATAGCAATCAGCCCCAGCATTTT. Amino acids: CATTGDYSNQPQHF.

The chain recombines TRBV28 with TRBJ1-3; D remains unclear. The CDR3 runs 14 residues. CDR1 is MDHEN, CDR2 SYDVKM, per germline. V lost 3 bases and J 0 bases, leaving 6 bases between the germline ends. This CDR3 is CASSLGNSGNTIYF. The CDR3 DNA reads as TGTGCCAGCAGTTTGGGGAACTCTGGAAACACCATATATTTT.

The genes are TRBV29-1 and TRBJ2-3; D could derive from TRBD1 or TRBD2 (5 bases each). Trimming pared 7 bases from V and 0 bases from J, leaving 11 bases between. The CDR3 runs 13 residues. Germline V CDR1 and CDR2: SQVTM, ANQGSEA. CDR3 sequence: CSAGDRSTDTQYF. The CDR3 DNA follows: TGCAGCGCTGGGGACCGGAGCACAGATACGCAGTATTTT.

The CDR3 coding sequence is TGTGCCAGCACAGATCCTACGTTCTATGAGCAGTTCTTC. This sequence encodes CASTDPTFYEQFF. This sequence joins TRBV2 and TRBJ2-1, with unresolved D. The CDR3 is made up of 13 amino acids. Germline loops: CDR1 SNHLY, CDR2 FYNNEI. Between the trimmed V and J ends, which lost 7 bases and 8 bases, there was a span of 15 bases.

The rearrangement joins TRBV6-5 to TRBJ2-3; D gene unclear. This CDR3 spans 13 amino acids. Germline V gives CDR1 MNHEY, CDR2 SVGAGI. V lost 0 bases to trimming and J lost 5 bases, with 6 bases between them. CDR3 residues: CASSYSERDTQYF. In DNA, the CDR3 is TGTGCCAGCAGTTACTCCGAGCGAGATACGCAGTATTTT.

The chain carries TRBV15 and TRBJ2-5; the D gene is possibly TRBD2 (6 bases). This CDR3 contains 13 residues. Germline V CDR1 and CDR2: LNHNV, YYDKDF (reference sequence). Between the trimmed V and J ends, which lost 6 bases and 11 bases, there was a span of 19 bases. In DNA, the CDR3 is TGTGCCACCAGTCATCAGGGATCGGGGGAGCAGTACTTC. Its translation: CATSHQGSGEQYF.

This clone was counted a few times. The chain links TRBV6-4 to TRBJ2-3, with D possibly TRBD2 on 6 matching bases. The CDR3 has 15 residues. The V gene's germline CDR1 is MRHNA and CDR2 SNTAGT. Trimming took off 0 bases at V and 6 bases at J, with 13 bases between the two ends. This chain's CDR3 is CASSDSAGTQDTQYF. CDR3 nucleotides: TGTGCCAGCAGTGACTCGGCGGGAACCCAGGATACGCAGTATTTT.

The CDR3 bases are TGTGCCAGCAGTGCCGGGACTAGCGGGGACACAGATACGCAGTATTTT. Translation: CASSAGTSGDTDTQYF. The V gene is TRBV6-4, the J gene TRBJ2-3, with TRBD2 identical over 13 bases. This CDR3 contains 16 residues. Trimming at V came to 4 bases and at J to 2 bases, leaving 3 bases not matched to a gene. Germline CDR1 and CDR2: MRHNA and SNTAGT.

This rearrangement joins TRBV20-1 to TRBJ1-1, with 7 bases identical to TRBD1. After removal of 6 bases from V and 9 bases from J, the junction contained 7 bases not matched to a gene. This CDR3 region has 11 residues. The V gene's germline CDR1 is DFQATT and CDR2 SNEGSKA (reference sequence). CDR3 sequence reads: CSALRQGQAFF. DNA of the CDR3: TGCAGTGCCCTTAGACAGGGACAAGCTTTCTTT.

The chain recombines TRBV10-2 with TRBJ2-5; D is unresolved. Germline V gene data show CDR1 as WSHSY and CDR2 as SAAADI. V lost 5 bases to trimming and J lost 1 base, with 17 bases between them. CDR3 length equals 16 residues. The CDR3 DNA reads TGCGCCAGCAGTCCCGGACGGAATACTTTCCAAGAGACCCAGTACTTC. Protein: CASSPGRNTFQETQYF.

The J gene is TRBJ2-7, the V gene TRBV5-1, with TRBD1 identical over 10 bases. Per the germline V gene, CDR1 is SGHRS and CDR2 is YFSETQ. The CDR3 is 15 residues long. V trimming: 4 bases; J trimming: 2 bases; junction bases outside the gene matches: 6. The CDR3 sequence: CASSPDRGQPYEQYF. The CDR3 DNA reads TGCGCCAGCAGCCCCGACAGGGGGCAACCCTACGAGCAGTACTTC.

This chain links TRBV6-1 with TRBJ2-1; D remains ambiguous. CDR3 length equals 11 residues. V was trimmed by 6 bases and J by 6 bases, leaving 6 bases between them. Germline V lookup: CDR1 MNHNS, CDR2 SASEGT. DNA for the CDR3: TGTGCCAGCAGCCTTAGCAATGAGCAGTTCTTC. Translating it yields CASSLSNEQFF.

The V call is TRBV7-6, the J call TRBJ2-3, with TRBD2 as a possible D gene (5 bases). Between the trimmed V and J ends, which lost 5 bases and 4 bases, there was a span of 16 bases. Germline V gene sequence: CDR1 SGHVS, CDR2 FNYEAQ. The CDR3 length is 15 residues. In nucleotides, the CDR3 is TGTGCCAGCAGCCAGAGCAGGAGGAAACCAGATACGCAGTATTTT. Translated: CASSQSRRKPDTQYF.

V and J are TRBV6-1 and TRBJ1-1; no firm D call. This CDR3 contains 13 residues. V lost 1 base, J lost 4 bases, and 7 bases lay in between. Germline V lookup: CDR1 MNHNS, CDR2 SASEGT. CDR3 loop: CASSEGFSTEAFF. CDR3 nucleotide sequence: TGTGCCAGCAGTGAAGGGTTCAGCACTGAAGCTTTCTTT.

CDR3: CASSTPKGPGPETQYF. The CDR3 nucleotides read TGTGCCAGCAGCACTCCAAAGGGGCCGGGGCCAGAGACCCAGTACTTC. This chain connects TRBV5-4 to TRBJ2-5; D may correspond to TRBD1 or TRBD2 (5 bases each). Germline lookup yields CDR1 SGHNT and CDR2 YYREEE (reference sequence). V lost 4 bases to trimming and J lost 4 bases, with 20 bases between them. The CDR3 has 16 residues.

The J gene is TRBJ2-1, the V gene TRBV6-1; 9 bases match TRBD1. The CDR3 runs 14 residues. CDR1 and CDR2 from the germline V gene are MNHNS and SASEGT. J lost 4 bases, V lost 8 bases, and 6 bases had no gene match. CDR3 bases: TGTGCCAGCCAGGGGACAGGGAGGTACAATGAGCAGTTCTTC. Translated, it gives CASQGTGRYNEQFF.

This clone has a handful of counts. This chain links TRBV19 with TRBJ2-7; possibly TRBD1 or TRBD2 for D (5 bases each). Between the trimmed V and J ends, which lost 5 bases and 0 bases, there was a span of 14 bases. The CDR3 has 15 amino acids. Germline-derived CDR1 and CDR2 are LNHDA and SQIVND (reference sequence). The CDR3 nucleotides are TGTGCCAGTAGTTCTTTTGGGACGGGCTCCTACGAGCAGTACTTC. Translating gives CASSSFGTGSYEQYF.

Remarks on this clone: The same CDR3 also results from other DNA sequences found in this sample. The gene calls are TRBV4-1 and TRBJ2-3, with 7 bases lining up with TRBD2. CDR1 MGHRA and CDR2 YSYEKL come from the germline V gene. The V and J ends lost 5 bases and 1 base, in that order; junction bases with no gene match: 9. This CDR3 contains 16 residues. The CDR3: CASSRSREPGTDTQYF. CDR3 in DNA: TGCGCCAGCAGCAGGTCGCGGGAGCCGGGCACAGATACGCAGTATTTT.